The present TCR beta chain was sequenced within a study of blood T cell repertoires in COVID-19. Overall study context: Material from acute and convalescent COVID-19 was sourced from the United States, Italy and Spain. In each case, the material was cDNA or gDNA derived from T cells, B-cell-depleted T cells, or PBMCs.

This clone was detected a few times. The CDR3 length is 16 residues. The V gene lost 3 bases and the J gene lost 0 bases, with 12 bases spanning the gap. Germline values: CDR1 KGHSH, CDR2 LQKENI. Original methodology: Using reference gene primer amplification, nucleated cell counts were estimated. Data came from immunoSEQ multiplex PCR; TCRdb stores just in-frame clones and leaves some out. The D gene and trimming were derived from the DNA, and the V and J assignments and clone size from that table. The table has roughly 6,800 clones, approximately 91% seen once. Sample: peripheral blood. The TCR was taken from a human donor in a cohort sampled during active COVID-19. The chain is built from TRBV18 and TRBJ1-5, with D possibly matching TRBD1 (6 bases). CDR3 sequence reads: CASSPSGGLSNQPQHF. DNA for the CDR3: TGTGCCAGCTCACCGTCGGGGGGCCTTAGCAATCAGCCCCAGCATTTT.